Following are 3 T cell receptor beta chains from one sample sequenced in a study of beta chain features in type 1 diabetes. Study-level results: Within each of all four CD4+ subsets, Type 1 diabetes patients had TCRB CDR3s that were moderately but significantly shorter.

These receptors have no known antigen. Sequencing targeted expressed TCRB transcripts, as all isolated RNA had been reverse transcribed. Profiled with immunoSEQ multiplex PCR; TCRdb holds only in-frame clones, not every one. The sample carries roughly 290,000 clones, around 16% recorded once. Specimen: naive CD4+ T cells from blood. These receptors were taken from a man younger than 30 with type 1 diabetes.

This clone was observed a handful of times. CDR3 amino acids: CASSSGTGIRETQYF. CDR3 nucleotide sequence: TGTGCCAGCAGCAGCGGGACAGGGATTAGGGAGACCCAGTACTTC. The chain uses TRBV7-9 and TRBJ2-5; 9 bases line up with TRBD1. The J segment lost 5 bases and the V segment lost 5 bases, leaving 9 bases of the junction unmatched. CDR1 and CDR2 from the germline V gene are SEHNR and FQNEAQ (reference sequence). This CDR3 contains 15 residues.

The chain couples TRBV28 to TRBJ2-1, with 9 nucleotides matching TRBD1. Losses at the gene ends were 6 bases for V and 10 bases for J; bases not matched to a gene: 7. The germline CDR1 and CDR2 sequences are MDHEN and SYDVKM. The CDR3 totals 13 residues. CDR3 in DNA: TGTGCCAGCAGATGGACAGGGGACGGGGAGCAGTTCTTC. Its translation is CASRWTGDGEQFF. The variable domain in full, with the rest retrieved from reference TRBV28 and TRBJ2-1, is DVKVTQSSRYLVKRTGEKVFLECVQDMDHENMFWYRQDPGLGLRLIYFSYDVKMKEKGDIPEGYSVSREKKERFSLILESASTNQTSMYLCASRWTGDGEQFFGPGTRLTVL.

This chain joins TRBV5-6 and TRBJ1-2; no clear D. Germline V gives CDR1 SGHDT, CDR2 YYEEEE. The CDR3 runs 13 residues. V lost 3 bases, J lost 3 bases, and 9 bases lay in between. DNA for the CDR3: TGTGCCAGCAGCTGGGCCGTCGACTATGGCTACACCTTC. It codes for CASSWAVDYGYTF.